A single sample gave rise to the 11 T cell receptor beta chains below, sequenced in a study of blood T cell repertoires in COVID-19. Libraries were prepared by immunoSEQ multiplex PCR; TCRdb keeps only in-frame clonotypes and omits some of them. This table holds hundreds of thousands of clones, about 82% found once. The specimen was PBMCs or T cells enriched from blood (not recorded which). These receptors were taken from a woman aged 45-59 years who had recovered from COVID-19.

This chain joins TRBV11-3 and TRBJ1-1, with D tentatively TRBD1 (5 bases). The germline CDR1 and CDR2 sequences are SGHNT and YENEEA. The CDR3 extends over 16 amino acids. V gave up 4 bases and J gave up 1 base, with 16 bases separating them. CDR3 coding DNA: TGTGCCAGCAGCTCGACTTCCCGTAGGGGGAACACTGAAGCTTTCTTT. Amino acids: CASSSTSRRGNTEAFF. Together with reference TRBV11-3 and TRBJ1-1, the CDR3 gives the full variable domain: EAGVVQSPRYKIIEKKQPVAFWCNPISGHNTLYWYLQNLGQGPELLIRYENEEAVDDSQLPKDRFSAERLKGVDSTLKIQPAELGDSAVYLCASSSTSRRGNTEAFFGQGTRLTVV.

Only a few counts were recorded for this clone. This chain connects TRBV28 to TRBJ1-2, with D tentatively TRBD1 (5 bases). V was clipped by 4 bases and J by 3 bases, with 15 bases between them. CDR1 is MDHEN, CDR2 SYDVKM, per germline. The length of the CDR3 is 15 residues. CDR3 nucleotide sequence: TGTGCCAGCAGTTCTCTTCCTGACAGCCACTATGGCTACACCTTC. Its translation is CASSSLPDSHYGYTF.

The CDR3 loop is CASSPASAGGPSEQYF. The CDR3 DNA is TGTGCCAGCAGTCCAGCATCGGCGGGAGGGCCCAGCGAGCAGTACTTC. J is TRBJ2-7 and V is TRBV28; TRBD2 agrees at 9 bases. The CDR3 loop spans 16 amino acids. Germline V gene data show CDR1 as MDHEN and CDR2 as SYDVKM. The V and J ends lost 5 bases and 6 bases, in that order; junction bases with no gene match: 14.

V usage is TRBV28 and J usage is TRBJ1-2; 8 nucleotides match TRBD1. This CDR3 spans 13 amino acids. Germline V gene sequence: CDR1 MDHEN, CDR2 SYDVKM. Trimming took 5 bases from V and 7 from J; bases not matched to a gene: 6. CDR3 amino acids: CASSPWTGSGYTF. CDR3 DNA sequence: TGTGCCAGCAGTCCGTGGACAGGGTCTGGCTACACCTTC.

The chain couples TRBV5-4 to TRBJ1-3; perhaps TRBD1 as D (6 bases). The V gene's germline CDR1 is SGHNT and CDR2 YYREEE (reference sequence). The CDR3 spans 15 residues. The germline V and J ends were trimmed by 5 bases and 2 bases, with 14 bases remaining between them. The CDR3 nucleotides read TGTGCCAGCAGTCGGGGGGCAGGGCCTGGAAACACCATATATTTT. Translated, it gives CASSRGAGPGNTIYF.

V is TRBV20-1 and J is TRBJ1-1; D unclear. CDR1 and CDR2 (germline): DFQATT, SNEGSKA (reference sequence). This CDR3 spans 17 amino acids. Trimming left V 3 bases short and J 0 bases short, with 20 bases between. The CDR3 DNA follows: TGCAGTGCTAGTTCCAGGCCTTTTTTCGGGGTGAACACTGAAGCTTTCTTT. Encoded protein: CSASSRPFFGVNTEAFF.

The J gene is TRBJ2-7, the V gene TRBV18, with 8 bases identical to TRBD1. CDR1 KGHSH and CDR2 LQKENI come from the germline V gene. Unmatched junction bases numbered 7, after V lost 4 bases and J lost 2 bases. CDR3 length: 15 amino acids. The CDR3 sequence: CASSRTGSLTYEQYF. The CDR3 coding sequence is TGTGCCAGCTCACGGACAGGGTCCTTAACCTACGAGCAGTACTTC.

Regarding this clone: One end of the junction is discordant with germline, which a read error may explain. The V gene is TRBV9, the J gene TRBJ1-3; no definite D call. The CDR3 is 14 residues long. Per germline, CDR1 SGDLS and CDR2 YYNGEE. CDR3: CATSPHSSGNTIYF. Here the CDR3 DNA reads TGTGCCACCAGCCCCCACAGCTCTGGAAACACCATATATTTT.

This chain links TRBV29-1 with TRBJ2-3; 13 bases fit TRBD2. From germline, CDR1 is SQVTM and CDR2 ANQGSEA. J was trimmed by 7 bases and V by 6 bases; bases with no gene match: 7. The CDR3 consists of 14 residues. Here the CDR3 DNA reads TGCAGCGTGCTACTAGCGGGAGGGCCGAATACGCAGTATTTT. As protein: CSVLLAGGPNTQYF.

J is TRBJ2-7 and V is TRBV29-1; 9 bases agree with TRBD2. V dropped 2 bases and J dropped 2; count of bases not matched to a gene: 4. Germline V CDR1 and CDR2: SQVTM, ANQGSEA. The CDR3 length is 14 residues. DNA for the CDR3: TGCAGCGTTGAATCTAGCGGGGAGACCTACGAGCAGTACTTC. This translates into CSVESSGETYEQYF.

The V gene is TRBV6-2 or TRBV6-3, the J gene TRBJ2-2; 7 bases line up with TRBD1. Germline V gene lookup returns CDR1 MNHEY and CDR2 SVGEGT. This CDR3 has 15 amino acids. The J segment lost 4 bases and the V segment lost 2 bases, leaving 4 bases of the junction unmatched. The CDR3 nucleotides are TGTGCCAGCAGTTACCGGGCAGGGGGCACCGGGGAGCTGTTTTTT. It codes for CASSYRAGGTGELFF.